The 27 T cell receptor beta chains presented below share a single source sample, sequenced in a study of control samples from healthy donors and cancer patients. Produced via immunoSEQ multiplex PCR; TCRdb's table is partial and in-frame only. The data show 110,000 or so clones, with about 80% seen just once and approximately 6.7% held by the top ten. The sample comprised blood. These receptors came from a man younger than 30 in good health.

The chain recombines TRBV9 with TRBJ2-3; a weak D match, TRBD2 (5 bases). Trimming shortened V by 3 bases and J by 3 bases, and 14 bases separated the two germline ends. The V gene's germline CDR1 is SGDLS and CDR2 YYNGEE. This CDR3 has 15 amino acids. The CDR3 nucleotides read TGTGCCAGCAGCGGCCGCGAGGGTTGGACAGATACGCAGTATTTT. It specifies CASSGREGWTDTQYF.

The CDR3 DNA follows: TGTGCCAGCAGCTCGGGACTAGCGGTAGCCAATGAGCAGTTCTTC. Its protein is CASSSGLAVANEQFF. The chain employs TRBV13 and TRBJ2-1; TRBD2 aligns across 11 bases. The CDR3 loop spans 15 amino acids. The junction had 5 bases not matched to a gene; V was cut back by 4 bases and J by 6 bases. Germline V gene lookup returns CDR1 PRHDT and CDR2 FYEKMQ (reference sequence).

The chain has TRBV15 and TRBJ2-3; D ambiguous. The CDR3 spans 14 residues. Looked up from germline, CDR1 is LNHNV and CDR2 is YYDKDF (reference sequence). Between the trimmed V and J ends, which lost 0 bases and 4 bases, there was a span of 8 bases. CDR3 region: CATSRDTESDTQYF. Here the CDR3 DNA reads TGTGCCACCAGCAGAGATACGGAATCAGATACGCAGTATTTT.

The chain joins TRBV5-5 to TRBJ2-2; TRBD1 might be the D (6 bases). Per germline, CDR1 SGHKS and CDR2 YYEKEE (reference sequence). Trimming cost V 4 bases and J 7 bases, with 20 bases left between them. The CDR3 spans 16 residues. The CDR3 DNA is TGTGCCAGCAGCACGGGACACCAAATCCCGATCGGGGAGCTGTTTTTT. It yields the protein CASSTGHQIPIGELFF.

This chain uses TRBV10-3 with TRBJ2-3; a possible D gene is TRBD2 (7 bases). CDR3 length: 16 amino acids. The germline gives CDR1 ENHRY, CDR2 SYGVKD. V lost 2 bases and J lost 0, with 12 bases in between. The CDR3 protein is CAISERGGDSTDTQYF. Here the CDR3 DNA reads TGTGCCATCAGTGAGAGGGGGGGAGATAGCACAGATACGCAGTATTTT.

The genes are TRBV6-5 and TRBJ2-7, with D perhaps TRBD1 (5 bases). Trimming stripped 2 bases from V and 1 base from J, with 9 bases between. Germline lookup yields CDR1 MNHEY and CDR2 SVGAGI. CDR3 length: 14 residues. CDR3 nucleotides: TGTGCCAGCAGTTACCGCGACAGATCCTACGAGCAGTACTTC. This sequence encodes CASSYRDRSYEQYF.

The rearrangement joins TRBV11-2 to TRBJ2-5; D assignment may be TRBD1 or TRBD2 (6 bases each). This CDR3 comprises 15 residues. Trimming left V 2 bases short and J 4 bases short, with 14 bases between. The germline gives CDR1 SGHAT, CDR2 FQNNGV. The CDR3 loop is CASSLLGGFGETQYF. The CDR3 bases are TGTGCCAGCAGCTTACTGGGGGGCTTCGGAGAGACCCAGTACTTC.

This clone showed up just once. The genes are TRBV18 and TRBJ1-2; 7 bases align to TRBD1. V gave up 6 bases and J gave up 2 bases; unmatched junction bases: 15. This CDR3 is built from 17 residues. Germline loops: CDR1 KGHSH, CDR2 LQKENI. CDR3 in amino acids: CASSLVRGGDPNYGYTF. CDR3 bases: TGTGCCAGCTCGCTAGTACGAGGGGGCGACCCCAACTATGGCTACACCTTC.

V gene TRBV14 combines with J gene TRBJ2-5, with a weak D call TRBD2 (6 bases). This CDR3 contains 14 residues. Germline V gene sequence: CDR1 SGHDN, CDR2 FVKESK. Trimming took 5 bases from V and 2 from J, leaving 12 bases between them. DNA for the CDR3: TGTGCCAGCAGCGTCCGGGACTTGCAAGAGACCCAGTACTTC. This gives the protein CASSVRDLQETQYF.

This chain joins TRBV19 and TRBJ2-7, with D unclear. The CDR3 consists of 13 residues. In germline, CDR1 is LNHDA, CDR2 SQIVND (reference sequence). V lost 7 bases and J 0 bases, leaving 10 bases between the germline ends. CDR3: CASKSLSSYEQYF. The CDR3, as DNA: TGTGCCAGTAAATCTCTCAGCTCCTACGAGCAGTACTTC.

The count of this clone is one. This chain joins TRBV28 and TRBJ2-7, with D unresolved. The V gene's germline CDR1 is MDHEN and CDR2 SYDVKM. Between the trimmed V and J ends, which lost 5 bases and 2 bases, there was a span of 13 bases. The CDR3 covers 14 residues. CDR3 sequence reads: CASSLYVTAYEQYF. In DNA, the CDR3 is TGTGCCAGCAGTCTCTATGTGACGGCCTACGAGCAGTACTTC.

V and J are TRBV19 and TRBJ2-4; TRBD1 matches at 12 bases. V gave up 5 bases and J gave up 2 bases; unmatched junction bases: 4. In germline, CDR1 is LNHDA, CDR2 SQIVND (reference sequence). This CDR3 is 16 amino acids long. The CDR3 nucleotides read TGTGCCAGTAGTTTCCGGGACAGGGGGCCCAAAAACATTCAGTACTTC. Encoded protein: CASSFRDRGPKNIQYF.

The chain combines TRBV6-2 or TRBV6-3 with TRBJ1-5; no reliable D call. The V end was cut by 4 bases, the J end by 7 bases, with 11 bases between. The CDR3 is 13 amino acids. CDR1 and CDR2 (germline): MNHEY, SVGEGT. DNA of the CDR3: TGTGCCAGCAGTTTAGGAATTGGACAGCCCCAGCATTTT. Encoded protein: CASSLGIGQPQHF.

The chain couples TRBV3-1 (or the pseudogene TRBV3-2) to TRBJ2-7; 7 positions match TRBD1. V shed 0 bases, J shed 6 bases, and the junction held 14 bases outside the gene matches. The CDR3 consists of 17 residues. Germline CDR1 and CDR2: LGHDT and YNNKEL (reference sequence). CDR3 loop: CASSQDLRAGGFSEQYF. The CDR3, as DNA: TGTGCCAGCAGCCAAGATCTAAGGGCAGGGGGTTTCTCCGAGCAGTACTTC.

This clone was picked up one time. This rearrangement joins TRBV27 to TRBJ2-5, with D tentatively TRBD1 or TRBD2 (7 bases each). The CDR3 has 16 amino acids. Germline V CDR1 and CDR2: MNHEY, SMNVEV (reference sequence). Trimming pared 0 bases from V and 5 bases from J, leaving 16 bases between. CDR3 sequence (DNA): TGTGCCAGCAGTTTATCGGCGGGGGAGGGACAGGAGACCCAGTACTTC. Amino acid sequence: CASSLSAGEGQETQYF.

The V call is TRBV3-1 (or the pseudogene TRBV3-2), the J call TRBJ1-4; the D is unclear. CDR3 length equals 14 residues. Germline CDR1 and CDR2: LGHDT and YNNKEL (reference sequence). V dropped 0 bases and J dropped 6 bases, with 8 bases sitting between them. CDR3 region: CASSQDMAYEKLFF. DNA for the CDR3: TGTGCCAGCAGCCAAGATATGGCATATGAAAAACTGTTTTTT.

J is TRBJ1-1 and V is TRBV2; D perhaps matches TRBD1 (5 bases). This CDR3 is built from 15 residues. The germline V and J ends were trimmed by 6 bases and 0 bases, with 14 bases remaining between them. The germline gives CDR1 SNHLY, CDR2 FYNNEI. In DNA form, the CDR3 reads TGTGCCAGCAGCCCCCCGGGACTCATGAACACTGAAGCTTTCTTT. Its protein is CASSPPGLMNTEAFF.

The chain joins TRBV7-9 to TRBJ2-3; 12 positions match TRBD2. The CDR3 has 16 amino acids. Germline V gene data show CDR1 as SEHNR and CDR2 as FQNEAQ (reference sequence). Unmatched junction bases numbered 5, after V lost 5 bases and J lost 2 bases. DNA of the CDR3: TGTGCCAGCAGCCTCCGACTAGCGGGAGACACAGATACGCAGTATTTT. Translating it yields CASSLRLAGDTDTQYF.

This clone was detected a few times. The chain uses TRBV27 and TRBJ1-3; D uncertain. The CDR3 contains 14 residues. Germline CDR1 is MNHEY and CDR2 is SMNVEV (reference sequence). V shed 6 bases and J shed 0 bases, with 9 bases lying between them. CDR3 protein: CASRGINSGNTIYF. CDR3 in DNA: TGTGCCAGCAGGGGGATAAACTCTGGAAACACCATATATTTT.

As DNA, the CDR3 is TGCAGTGCCCAGGCCGGCTACGAGCAGTACTTC. Translated: CSAQAGYEQYF. The chain combines TRBV20-1 with TRBJ2-7; D remains ambiguous. V gave up 6 bases and J gave up 3 bases, with 9 bases separating them. This CDR3 contains 11 residues. Germline values: CDR1 DFQATT, CDR2 SNEGSKA (reference sequence).

CDR3 nucleotide sequence: TGTGCCATCAGTGAGTCGACCAGGTTGAACACTGAAGCTTTCTTT. Amino acid sequence: CAISESTRLNTEAFF. The rearrangement links TRBV10-3 to TRBJ1-1; no clear D. Trimming took 0 bases from V and 0 from J, leaving 8 bases between them. The CDR3 extends over 15 amino acids. Per the germline V gene, CDR1 is ENHRY and CDR2 is SYGVKD.

This clone was detected a few times. The gene calls are TRBV7-9 and TRBJ2-7; TRBD2 agrees at 7 bases. The CDR3 runs to 14 residues. The germline gives CDR1 SEHNR, CDR2 FQNEAQ (reference sequence). The trim removed 2 bases at V and 2 bases at J, leaving 3 bases unmatched. The CDR3 bases are TGTGCCAGCAGCTTATCGGGGGGTGCCTACGAGCAGTACGTC. Translated, it gives CASSLSGGAYEQYV.

The CDR3 coding sequence is TGCGCCAGCAGCCGTGACAGGTCCTACGAGCAGTACTTC. Its translation is CASSRDRSYEQYF. The chain carries TRBV4-3 and TRBJ2-7; D possibly corresponds to TRBD1 (6 bases). The germline V gene encodes CDR1 LGHNA and CDR2 YSLEER. The CDR3 has 13 residues. Trimming left V 4 bases short and J 1 base short, with 8 bases between.

The V and J genes are TRBV7-2 and TRBJ2-3; D not resolved. Germline CDR1 reads SGHTA; CDR2 reads FQGNSA. This CDR3 spans 15 amino acids. V was pared by 1 base and J by 4 bases, with 12 bases between. Here the CDR3 reads CASSLGTVTPDTQYF. CDR3 coding DNA: TGTGCCAGCAGCTTAGGGACCGTAACCCCAGATACGCAGTATTTT.

The J gene is TRBJ2-7, the V gene TRBV7-2, with D hard to call. Germline CDR1 and CDR2: SGHTA and FQGNSA. The CDR3 spans 15 residues. Trimming took off 3 bases at V and 2 bases at J, with 14 bases between the two ends. CDR3 protein: CASSFRASFTYEQYF. In DNA form, the CDR3 reads TGTGCCAGCAGCTTTAGGGCTTCGTTCACCTACGAGCAGTACTTC.

The chain uses TRBV7-9 and TRBJ2-3; 9 bases map to TRBD1. CDR1 SEHNR and CDR2 FQNEAQ come from the germline V gene (reference sequence). J was trimmed by 2 bases and V by 5 bases; bases with no gene match: 5. This CDR3 region has 15 residues. CDR3 nucleotide sequence: TGTGCCAGCAGCAAGGGACAGGGCGTCACAGATACGCAGTATTTT. Translated: CASSKGQGVTDTQYF.

V gene TRBV7-6 combines with J gene TRBJ2-5; 8 bases match TRBD1. Germline lookup yields CDR1 SGHVS and CDR2 FNYEAQ. The junction had 3 bases not matched to a gene; V was cut back by 1 base and J by 2 bases. CDR3 length: 15 residues. CDR3 sequence reads: CASSLGTGRQETQYF. CDR3 DNA: TGTGCCAGCAGCTTAGGGACAGGGAGACAAGAGACCCAGTACTTC.